These 9 T cell receptor beta chains originate from one sample sequenced in a study of Ad26.COV2.S vaccination and SARS-CoV-2 variants. TCRdb's table, derived via immunoSEQ multiplex PCR, lists solely in-frame clones and lacks some. This table holds about 680,000 clones, about 90% found once. The sample's treatment: roughly 19 received Ad26.COV2.S at low or high dose, single or two shots; roughly five received placebo; per-sample allocation not given. Day 63 after the first injection of vaccine or placebo was the sampling time. The sample here was peripheral blood, taken in a trial of Ad26.COV2.S vaccine versus placebo. The receptors were sampled from a person aged 18-60 years who received the Ad26.COV2.S COVID-19 vaccine or a placebo.

J is TRBJ1-5 and V is TRBV19; D is possibly TRBD1 (5 bases). Germline V gene sequence: CDR1 LNHDA, CDR2 SQIVND (reference sequence). Trimming stripped 3 bases from V and 0 bases from J, with 15 bases between. This CDR3 region has 17 residues. CDR3 residues: CASSIPAGSNSNQPQHF. In nucleotides, the CDR3 is TGTGCCAGTAGTATCCCCGCAGGGAGTAATAGCAATCAGCCCCAGCATTTT.

This clone occurred once. The V gene is TRBV30, the J gene TRBJ2-1; no clear D. This CDR3 contains 14 residues. The germline V and J ends were trimmed by 2 bases and 3 bases, with 11 bases remaining between them. CDR1 is GTSNPN and CDR2 is SVGIG in the germline V gene (reference sequence). The CDR3 reads CAWSRVAVYNEQFF. CDR3 nucleotide sequence: TGTGCCTGGAGTAGAGTCGCAGTCTACAATGAGCAGTTCTTC.

The genes are TRBV3-1 (or the pseudogene TRBV3-2) and TRBJ1-2, with a tentative D call TRBD1 (5 bases). CDR1 is LGHDT, CDR2 YNNKEL, per germline (reference sequence). Trimming pared 6 bases from V and 8 bases from J, leaving 19 bases between. The CDR3 is 14 residues long. CDR3 residues: CASSPGTAFRGYTF. As DNA, the CDR3 is TGTGCCAGCAGTCCCGGGACCGCTTTTAGGGGCTACACCTTC.

The chain carries TRBV27 and TRBJ1-2; D call uncertain. Germline V CDR1 and CDR2: MNHEY, SMNVEV (reference sequence). The CDR3 has 14 amino acids. The V end was cut by 2 bases, the J end by 2 bases, with 9 bases between. CDR3 amino acids: CASSLRQTNYGYTF. In DNA, the CDR3 is TGTGCCAGCAGTTTACGGCAGACCAACTATGGCTACACCTTC.

CDR3 residues: CASSSQTGVNNSPLHF. The DNA of the CDR3 is TGCGCCAGCAGCTCCCAGACAGGGGTGAATAATTCACCCCTCCACTTT. J is TRBJ1-6 and V is TRBV5-1; 8 nucleotides line up with TRBD1. The CDR3 is made up of 16 amino acids. Losses at the gene ends were 3 bases for V and 5 bases for J; bases not matched to a gene: 7. The germline CDR1 and CDR2 sequences are SGHRS and YFSETQ.

This clone was seen just once. The CDR3 reads CATSDLRRTGTDTQYF. Here the CDR3 DNA reads TGTGCCACCAGTGATTTGCGGCGCACTGGCACAGATACGCAGTATTTT. This chain links TRBV24-1 with TRBJ2-3; D is unresolved. Per germline, CDR1 KGHDR and CDR2 SFDVKD. The germline V and J ends were trimmed by 0 bases and 1 base, with 10 bases remaining between them. CDR3 length: 16 residues.

The chain combines TRBV12-3 or TRBV12-4 with TRBJ2-1; the D gene is possibly TRBD1 (6 bases). V lost 6 bases, J lost 6 bases, and 9 bases lay in between. The CDR3 totals 12 residues. For the CDR3, the DNA is TGTGCCAGCAGCGCGGACAGCAATGAGCAGTTCTTC. It yields the protein CASSADSNEQFF.

V usage is TRBV7-6 and J usage is TRBJ1-2; D call uncertain. The CDR3 extends over 15 amino acids. Germline lookup yields CDR1 SGHVS and CDR2 FNYEAQ. Trimming pared 1 base from V and 2 bases from J, leaving 11 bases between. The CDR3 DNA reads as TGTGCCAGCAGCTTAGTCCCGGGTACCAACTATGGCTACACCTTC. It is translated as CASSLVPGTNYGYTF. The whole variable domain, remainder taken from reference TRBV7-6 and TRBJ1-2, is GAGVSQSPRYKVTKRGQDVALRCDPISGHVSLYWYRQALGQGPEFLTYFNYEAQQDKSGLPNDRFSAERPEGSISTLTIQRTEQRDSAMYRCASSLVPGTNYGYTFGSGTRLTVV.

The rearrangement joins TRBV6-6 to TRBJ1-5, with TRBD1 matching 7 bases. The CDR3 sequence is 14 residues long. Germline CDR1 is MNHNY and CDR2 is SVGAGI (reference sequence). The V gene end was trimmed by 2 bases and the J gene end by 8 bases; junction bases not matched to a gene: 6. The CDR3: CASSYEGASKPQHF. The CDR3 DNA is TGTGCCAGCAGTTACGAGGGGGCGTCAAAGCCCCAGCATTTT.